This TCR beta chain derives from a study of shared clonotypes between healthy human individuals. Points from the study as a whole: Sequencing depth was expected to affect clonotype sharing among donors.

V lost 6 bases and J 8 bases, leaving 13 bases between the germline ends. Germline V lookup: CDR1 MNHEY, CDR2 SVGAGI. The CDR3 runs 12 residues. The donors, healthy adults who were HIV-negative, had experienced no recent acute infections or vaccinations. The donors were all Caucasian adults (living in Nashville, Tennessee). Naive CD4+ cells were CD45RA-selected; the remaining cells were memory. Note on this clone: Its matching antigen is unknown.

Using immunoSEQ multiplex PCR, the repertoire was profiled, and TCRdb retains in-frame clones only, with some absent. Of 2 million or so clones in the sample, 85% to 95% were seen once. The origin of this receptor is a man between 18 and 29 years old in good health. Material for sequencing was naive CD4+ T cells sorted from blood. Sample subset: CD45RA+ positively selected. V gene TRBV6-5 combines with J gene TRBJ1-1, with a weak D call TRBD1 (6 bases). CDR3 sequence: CASSMRGVEAFF. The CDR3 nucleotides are TGTGCCAGCAGCATGAGGGGGGTCGAAGCTTTCTTT.